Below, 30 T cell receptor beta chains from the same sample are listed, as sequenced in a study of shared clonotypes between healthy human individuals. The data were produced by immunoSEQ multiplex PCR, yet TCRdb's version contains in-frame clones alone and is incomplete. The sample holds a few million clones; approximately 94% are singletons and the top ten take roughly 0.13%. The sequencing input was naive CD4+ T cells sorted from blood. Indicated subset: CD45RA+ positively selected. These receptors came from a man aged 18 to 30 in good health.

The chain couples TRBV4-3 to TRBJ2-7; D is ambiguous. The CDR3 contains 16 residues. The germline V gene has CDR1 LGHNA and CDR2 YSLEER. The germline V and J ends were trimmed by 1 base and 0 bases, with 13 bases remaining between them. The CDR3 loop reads CASSQALGPTSYEQYF. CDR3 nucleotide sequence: TGCGCCAGCAGCCAAGCCCTCGGGCCTACCTCCTACGAGCAGTACTTC.

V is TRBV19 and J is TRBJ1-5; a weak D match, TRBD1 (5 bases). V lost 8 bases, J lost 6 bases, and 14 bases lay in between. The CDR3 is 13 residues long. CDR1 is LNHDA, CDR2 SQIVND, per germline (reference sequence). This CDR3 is CASLPGDSQPQHF. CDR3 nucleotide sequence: TGTGCCAGTCTTCCGGGGGATTCTCAGCCCCAGCATTTT.

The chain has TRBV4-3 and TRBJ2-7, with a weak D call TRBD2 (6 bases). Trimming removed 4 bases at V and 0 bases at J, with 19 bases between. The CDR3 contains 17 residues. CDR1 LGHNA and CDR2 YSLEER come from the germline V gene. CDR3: CASSLGWGGGHSYEQYF. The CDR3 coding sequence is TGCGCCAGCAGCCTGGGTTGGGGAGGCGGGCACTCCTACGAGCAGTACTTC.

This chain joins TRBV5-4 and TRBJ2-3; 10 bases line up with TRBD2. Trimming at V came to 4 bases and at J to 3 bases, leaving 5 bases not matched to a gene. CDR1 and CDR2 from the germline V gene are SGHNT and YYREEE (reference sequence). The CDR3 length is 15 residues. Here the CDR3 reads CASSPAGGRTDTQYF. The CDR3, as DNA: TGTGCCAGCAGCCCAGCGGGGGGGCGTACAGATACGCAGTATTTT.

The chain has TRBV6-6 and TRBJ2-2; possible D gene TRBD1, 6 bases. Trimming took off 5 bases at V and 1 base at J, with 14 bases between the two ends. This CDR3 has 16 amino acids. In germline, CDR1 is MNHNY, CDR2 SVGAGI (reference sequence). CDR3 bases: TGTGCCAGCAGTGGAACCGGGACACGGAACACCGGGGAGCTGTTTTTT. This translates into CASSGTGTRNTGELFF.

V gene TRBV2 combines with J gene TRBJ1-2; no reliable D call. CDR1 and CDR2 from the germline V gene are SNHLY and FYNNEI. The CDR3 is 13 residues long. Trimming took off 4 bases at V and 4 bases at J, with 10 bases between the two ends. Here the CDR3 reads CASSVNGLYGYTF. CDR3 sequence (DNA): TGTGCCAGCAGTGTTAACGGACTCTATGGCTACACCTTC.

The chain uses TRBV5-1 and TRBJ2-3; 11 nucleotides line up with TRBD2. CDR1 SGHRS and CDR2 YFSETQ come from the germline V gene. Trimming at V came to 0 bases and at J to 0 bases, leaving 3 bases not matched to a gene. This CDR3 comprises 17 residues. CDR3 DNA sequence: TGCGCCAGCAGCTTGGGCACTAGCGGGGGCAGCACAGATACGCAGTATTTT. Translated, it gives CASSLGTSGGSTDTQYF.

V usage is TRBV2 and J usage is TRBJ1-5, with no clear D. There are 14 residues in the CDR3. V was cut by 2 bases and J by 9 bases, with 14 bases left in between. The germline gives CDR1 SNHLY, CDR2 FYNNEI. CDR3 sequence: CASSEKPGFAPQHF. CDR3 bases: TGTGCCAGCAGTGAAAAGCCAGGCTTCGCGCCCCAGCATTTT.

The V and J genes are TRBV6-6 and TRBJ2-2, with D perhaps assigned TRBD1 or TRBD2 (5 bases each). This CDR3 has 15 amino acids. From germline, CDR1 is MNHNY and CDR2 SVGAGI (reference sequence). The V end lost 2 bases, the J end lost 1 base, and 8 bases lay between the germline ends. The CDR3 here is CASSYLGENTGELFF. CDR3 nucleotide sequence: TGTGCCAGCAGTTACCTGGGGGAGAACACCGGGGAGCTGTTTTTT.

CDR3 in amino acids: CASERGGGTDTQYF. CDR3 sequence (DNA): TGCGCCAGCGAACGGGGGGGAGGCACAGATACGCAGTATTTT. The chain combines TRBV5-1 with TRBJ2-3, with TRBD2 identical over 8 bases. The CDR3 totals 14 residues. Germline V CDR1 and CDR2: SGHRS, YFSETQ. The V and J ends lost 7 bases and 1 base, in that order; junction bases with no gene match: 5.

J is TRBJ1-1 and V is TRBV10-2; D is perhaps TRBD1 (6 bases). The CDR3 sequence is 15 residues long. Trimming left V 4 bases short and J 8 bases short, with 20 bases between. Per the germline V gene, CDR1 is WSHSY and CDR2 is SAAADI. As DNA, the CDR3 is TGCGCCAGCAGTGCAAAAAAACAGGGACCCCGCGAAGCTTTCTTT. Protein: CASSAKKQGPREAFF.

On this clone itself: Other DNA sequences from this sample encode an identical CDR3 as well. In nucleotides, the CDR3 is TGTGCCAGCTCTCCTCGGACTAGCGGGAGGAATGAGCAGTTCTTC. This encodes CASSPRTSGRNEQFF. The chain couples TRBV6-5 to TRBJ2-1; 14 positions match TRBD2. Losses at the gene ends were 8 bases for V and 7 bases for J; bases not matched to a gene: 7. CDR1 and CDR2 from the germline V gene are MNHEY and SVGAGI. The CDR3 runs to 15 residues.

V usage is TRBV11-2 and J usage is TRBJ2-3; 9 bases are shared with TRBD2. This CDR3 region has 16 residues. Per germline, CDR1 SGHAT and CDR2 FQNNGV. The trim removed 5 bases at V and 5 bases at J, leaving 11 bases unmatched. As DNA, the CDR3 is TGTGCCAGCAGCCAGAGAGGCGGGGGGGGCTTAGATACGCAGTATTTT. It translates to CASSQRGGGGLDTQYF.

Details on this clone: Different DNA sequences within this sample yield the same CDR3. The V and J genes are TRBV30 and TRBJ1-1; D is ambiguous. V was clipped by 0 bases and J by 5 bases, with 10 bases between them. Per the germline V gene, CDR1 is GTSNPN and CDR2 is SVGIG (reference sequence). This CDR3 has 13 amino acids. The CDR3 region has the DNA TGTGCCTGGAGTGTACGTCTGGAAACTGAAGCTTTCTTT. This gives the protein CAWSVRLETEAFF. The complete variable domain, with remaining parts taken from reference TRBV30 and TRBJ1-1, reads SQTIHQWPATLVQPVGSPLSLECTVEGTSNPNLYWYRQAAGRGLQLLFYSVGIGQISSEVPQNLSASRPQDRQFILSSKKLLLSDSGFYLCAWSVRLETEAFFGQGTRLTVV.

In DNA, the CDR3 is TGTGCCATCGCTTCGGGGGACCAAGGGACCTTC. It yields the protein CAIASGDQGTF. The chain recombines TRBV10-3 with TRBJ1-2, with D possibly matching TRBD1 (5 bases). Germline lookup yields CDR1 ENHRY and CDR2 SYGVKD. V was clipped by 8 bases and J by 14 bases, with 18 bases between them. CDR3 length equals 11 residues.

The CDR3 sequence: CASSLTTGLYGYTF. The CDR3 bases are TGTGCCAGCAGCTTGACGACTGGATTATATGGCTACACCTTC. The chain is built from TRBV7-9 and TRBJ1-2; D is ambiguous. Looked up from germline, CDR1 is SEHNR and CDR2 is FQNEAQ (reference sequence). The germline V and J ends were trimmed by 3 bases and 5 bases, with 13 bases remaining between them. The CDR3 is made up of 14 amino acids.

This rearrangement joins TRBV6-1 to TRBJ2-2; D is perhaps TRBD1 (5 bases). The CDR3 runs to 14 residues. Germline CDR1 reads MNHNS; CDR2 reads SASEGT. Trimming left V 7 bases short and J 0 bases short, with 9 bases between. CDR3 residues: CASIWGPNTGELFF. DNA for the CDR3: TGTGCCAGCATTTGGGGCCCGAACACCGGGGAGCTGTTTTTT.

CDR3 residues: CPDHPGLSYEQYF. CDR3 nucleotide sequence: TGTCCGGACCACCCAGGCCTCTCCTACGAGCAGTACTTC. The chain has TRBV11-2 and TRBJ2-7; D is uncertain. CDR3 length: 13 residues. Germline CDR1 and CDR2: SGHAT and FQNNGV.

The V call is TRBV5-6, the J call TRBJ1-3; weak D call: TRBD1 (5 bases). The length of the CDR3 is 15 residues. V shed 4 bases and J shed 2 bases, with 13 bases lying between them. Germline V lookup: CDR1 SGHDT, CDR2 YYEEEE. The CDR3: CASSAIQVPGNTIYF. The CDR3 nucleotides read TGTGCCAGCAGCGCGATACAGGTGCCTGGAAACACCATATATTTT.

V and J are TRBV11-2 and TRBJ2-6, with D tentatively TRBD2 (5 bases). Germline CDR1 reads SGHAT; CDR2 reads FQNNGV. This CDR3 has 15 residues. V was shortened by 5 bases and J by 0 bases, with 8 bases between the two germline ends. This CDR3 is CASSNRGSGANVLTF. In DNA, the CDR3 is TGTGCCAGCAGCAATCGGGGCTCTGGGGCCAACGTCCTGACTTTC.

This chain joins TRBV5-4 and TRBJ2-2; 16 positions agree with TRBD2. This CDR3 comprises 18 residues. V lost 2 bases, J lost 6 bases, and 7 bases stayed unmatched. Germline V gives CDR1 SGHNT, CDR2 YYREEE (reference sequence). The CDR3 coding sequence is TGTGCCAGCAGCTTTCCCGGGACTAGCGGGGGGGCTCCCGGGGAGCTGTTTTTT. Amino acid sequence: CASSFPGTSGGAPGELFF. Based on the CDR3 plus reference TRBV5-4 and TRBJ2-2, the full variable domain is ETGVTQSPTHLIKTRGQQVTLRCSSQSGHNTVSWYQQALGQGPQFIFQYYREEENGRGNFPPRFSGLQFPNYSSELNVNALELDDSALYLCASSFPGTSGGAPGELFFGEGSRLTVL.

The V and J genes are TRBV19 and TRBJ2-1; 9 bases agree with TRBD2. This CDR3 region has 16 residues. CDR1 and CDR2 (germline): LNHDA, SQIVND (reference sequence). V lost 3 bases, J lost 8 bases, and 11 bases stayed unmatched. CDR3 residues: CASSIPGVAGDHEQFF. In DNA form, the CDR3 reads TGTGCCAGTAGTATCCCTGGAGTAGCGGGAGACCATGAGCAGTTCTTC.

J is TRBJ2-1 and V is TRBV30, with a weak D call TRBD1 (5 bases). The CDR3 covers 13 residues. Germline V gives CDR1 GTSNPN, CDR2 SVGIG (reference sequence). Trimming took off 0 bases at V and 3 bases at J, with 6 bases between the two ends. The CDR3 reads CAWSVGVYNEQFF. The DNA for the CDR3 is TGTGCCTGGAGTGTAGGGGTCTACAATGAGCAGTTCTTC.

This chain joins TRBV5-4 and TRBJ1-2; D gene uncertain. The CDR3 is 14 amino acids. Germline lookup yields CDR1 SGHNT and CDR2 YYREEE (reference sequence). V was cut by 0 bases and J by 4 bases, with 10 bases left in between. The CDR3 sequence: CASSLAEETYGYTF. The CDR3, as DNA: TGTGCCAGCAGCTTGGCCGAGGAAACCTATGGCTACACCTTC.

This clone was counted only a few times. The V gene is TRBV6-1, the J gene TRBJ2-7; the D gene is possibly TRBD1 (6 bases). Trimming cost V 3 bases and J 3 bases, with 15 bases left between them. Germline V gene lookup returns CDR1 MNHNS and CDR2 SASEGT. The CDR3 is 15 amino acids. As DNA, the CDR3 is TGTGCCAGCAGTGACCGGACAGCCTCTTTCTACGAGCAGTACTTC. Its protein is CASSDRTASFYEQYF.

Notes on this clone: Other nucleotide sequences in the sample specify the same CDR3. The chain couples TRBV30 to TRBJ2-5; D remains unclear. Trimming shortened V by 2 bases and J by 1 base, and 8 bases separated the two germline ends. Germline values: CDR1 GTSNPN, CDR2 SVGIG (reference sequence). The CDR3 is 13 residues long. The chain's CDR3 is CAWSKGFQETQYF. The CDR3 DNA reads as TGTGCCTGGAGTAAGGGATTCCAAGAGACCCAGTACTTC.

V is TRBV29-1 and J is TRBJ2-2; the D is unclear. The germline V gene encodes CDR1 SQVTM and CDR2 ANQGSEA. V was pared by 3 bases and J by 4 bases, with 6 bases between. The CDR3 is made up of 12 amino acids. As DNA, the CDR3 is TGCAGCGTTGACGGTGGCACCGGGGAGCTGTTTTTT. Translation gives CSVDGGTGELFF.

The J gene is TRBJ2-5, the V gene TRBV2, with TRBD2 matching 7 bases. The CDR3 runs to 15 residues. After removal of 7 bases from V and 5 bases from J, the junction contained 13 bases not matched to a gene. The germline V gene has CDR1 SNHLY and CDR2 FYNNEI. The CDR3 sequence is CASNLQAGAWETQYF. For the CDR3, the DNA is TGTGCCAGCAACCTACAGGCGGGAGCGTGGGAGACCCAGTACTTC.

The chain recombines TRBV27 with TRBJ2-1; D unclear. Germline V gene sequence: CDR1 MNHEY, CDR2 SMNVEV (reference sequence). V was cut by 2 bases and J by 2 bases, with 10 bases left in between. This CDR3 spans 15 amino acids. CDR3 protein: CASSLITGTYNEQFF. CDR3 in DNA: TGTGCCAGCAGTTTAATCACGGGTACCTACAATGAGCAGTTCTTC.

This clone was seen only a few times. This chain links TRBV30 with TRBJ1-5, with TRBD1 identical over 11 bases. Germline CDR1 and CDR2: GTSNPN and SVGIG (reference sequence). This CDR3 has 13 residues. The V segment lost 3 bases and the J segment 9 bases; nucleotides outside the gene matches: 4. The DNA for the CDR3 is TGTGCCTGGAGGGGACAGGGGGAAGGGCCCCAGCATTTT. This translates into CAWRGQGEGPQHF. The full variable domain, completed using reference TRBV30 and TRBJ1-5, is SQTIHQWPATLVQPVGSPLSLECTVEGTSNPNLYWYRQAAGRGLQLLFYSVGIGQISSEVPQNLSASRPQDRQFILSSKKLLLSDSGFYLCAWRGQGEGPQHFGDGTRLSIL.